These 28 T cell receptor beta chains came from one sample sequenced in a study of monozygotic twins with inflammatory bowel disease. TCRdb reanalyzed the 5' RACE reads and collapses them to one entry per CDR3 protein, without DNA. The sample data list around 410,000 distinct CDR3 sequences. The material sequenced was blood. The receptors derive from a human donor with ulcerative colitis or Crohn's disease, or a healthy co-twin of an affected twin (not recorded which).

This chain uses TRBV12-3 or TRBV12-4 with TRBJ2-2; with no DNA, the TCRdb D assignment of TRBD1 cannot be verified. The CDR3 runs 13 residues. The CDR3: CASSPTGTGELFF.

This rearrangement joins TRBV6-1 to TRBJ2-7; TCRdb lists TRBD2, though no DNA is available to test this call. This CDR3 is 13 amino acids long. Germline V gives CDR1 MNHNS, CDR2 SASEGT. The CDR3 region is CAGQREGSYEQYF.

This chain connects TRBV19 to TRBJ1-5; TCRdb proposes TRBD1, but this gene call is untestable without DNA. The CDR3 totals 13 residues. The germline V gene encodes CDR1 LNHDA and CDR2 SQIVND (reference sequence). The CDR3: CASSWDRYQPQHF.

This rearrangement joins TRBV28 to TRBJ1-2. Germline-derived CDR1 and CDR2 are MDHEN and SYDVKM. The CDR3 extends over 13 amino acids. CDR3 loop: CASSFSGRGGYTF.

V and J are TRBV20-1 and TRBJ1-4. The CDR3 runs 14 residues. From germline, CDR1 is DFQATT and CDR2 SNEGSKA (reference sequence). The CDR3 sequence: CSAEGGTTNEKLFF.

V and J are TRBV20-1 and TRBJ2-1; TCRdb selects TRBD2, and the lack of DNA leaves this call unchecked. Germline V lookup: CDR1 DFQATT, CDR2 SNEGSKA (reference sequence). The CDR3 loop spans 15 amino acids. This CDR3 reads CSATNGLVGINEQFF.

The chain recombines TRBV9 with TRBJ1-3. Per the germline V gene, CDR1 is SGDLS and CDR2 is YYNGEE. The CDR3 consists of 18 residues. CDR3 protein: CASSAGGTSTISGNTIYF.

The rearrangement uses TRBV28 and TRBJ1-5; no DNA is available, so the TRBD1 call from TCRdb remains unchecked. This CDR3 is built from 12 residues. Germline V gives CDR1 MDHEN, CDR2 SYDVKM. The CDR3 protein is CASKGVRQPQHF.

The genes are TRBV6-2 or TRBV6-3 and TRBJ2-1; TCRdb's assignment of TRBD2 cannot be checked, as there is no DNA. This CDR3 has 15 amino acids. Germline CDR1 and CDR2: MNHEY and SVGEGT. This chain's CDR3 is CASSYGLAASDEQFF.

V gene TRBV18 combines with J gene TRBJ2-5; TCRdb picks TRBD2, but there is no DNA to check that call. Germline V gene lookup returns CDR1 KGHSH and CDR2 LQKENI. The CDR3 covers 17 residues. The CDR3 loop reads CASSSTRTSGGGETQYF.

V gene TRBV7-9 combines with J gene TRBJ2-5. The CDR3 is 14 residues long. The germline V gene encodes CDR1 SEHNR and CDR2 FQNEAQ (reference sequence). The CDR3 spells CASSSQDPQETQYF.

V usage is TRBV6-5 and J usage is TRBJ2-3; checking the TCRdb D call of TRBD1 is not possible without DNA. In germline, CDR1 is MNHEY, CDR2 SVGAGI. The CDR3 is 14 amino acids. The CDR3 reads CASSYSWGGDTQYF.

This chain links TRBV7-6 with TRBJ2-1. This CDR3 is 16 amino acids long. Germline CDR1 SGHVS, CDR2 FNYEAQ. The CDR3 sequence: CASSLGSRGSYNEQFF.

V gene TRBV3-1 combines with J gene TRBJ1-2. The CDR3 has 12 amino acids. Germline assignment: CDR1 LGHDT and CDR2 YNNKEL (reference sequence). CDR3 amino acids: CASSQDSGGYTF.

The chain is built from TRBV6-2 or TRBV6-3 and TRBJ2-7; the D gene TCRdb calls, TRBD2, cannot be checked with no DNA. This CDR3 is built from 14 residues. CDR1 is MNHEY and CDR2 is SVGEGT in the germline V gene. CDR3 region: CASSYLRLAIKQYF.

This chain connects TRBV24-1 to TRBJ2-2. The V gene's germline CDR1 is KGHDR and CDR2 SFDVKD. The CDR3 loop spans 14 amino acids. CDR3 residues: CATSENSNTGELFF.

This chain joins TRBV4-3 and TRBJ2-1; TCRdb selects TRBD2, and the lack of DNA leaves this call unchecked. From germline, CDR1 is LGHNA and CDR2 YSLEER. The CDR3 spans 14 residues. The CDR3 protein is CASSPEGGDNEQFF.

The rearrangement uses TRBV12-3 or TRBV12-4 and TRBJ1-2; as DNA is missing, the TRBD1 call by TCRdb cannot be tested. The CDR3 length is 16 residues. The CDR3 region is CASSLGGLAGDSGYTF.

The rearrangement links TRBV29-1 to TRBJ1-5; TCRdb indicates TRBD1, and absent DNA this call remains unverified. The CDR3 has 14 residues. Germline V gives CDR1 SQVTM, CDR2 ANQGSEA. CDR3 in amino acids: CSVGGGRGHQPQHF.

This chain links TRBV7-8 with TRBJ2-1; TCRdb picks TRBD2, but there is no DNA to check that call. The CDR3 spans 18 residues. CDR1 and CDR2 from the germline V gene are SGHVS and FQNEAQ. CDR3 residues: CASSIGGVLNPPSNEQFF.

The gene calls are TRBV20-1 and TRBJ1-1; TCRdb's D gene call, TRBD1, goes unchecked for lack of DNA. Germline V gene lookup returns CDR1 DFQATT and CDR2 SNEGSKA (reference sequence). The length of the CDR3 is 16 residues. The CDR3 reads CSARGPEQGARTEAFF.

The CDR3 reads CASSFRLAGVLSTDTQYF. The chain has TRBV11-2 and TRBJ2-3; the TRBD1 assignment by TCRdb is unverifiable without DNA. Germline V lookup: CDR1 SGHAT, CDR2 FQNNGV. The CDR3 totals 18 residues.

The V and J genes are TRBV20-1 and TRBJ2-7. The CDR3 is made up of 11 amino acids. Germline-derived CDR1 and CDR2 are DFQATT and SNEGSKA (reference sequence). This chain's CDR3 is CSAADAYQQYF.

The V call is TRBV5-4, the J call TRBJ1-1. This CDR3 has 15 residues. CDR1 is SGHNT, CDR2 YYREEE, per germline (reference sequence). CDR3 amino acids: CASSFIGDQITEAFF.

This chain links TRBV14 with TRBJ1-2; the TRBD1 assignment by TCRdb is unverifiable without DNA. Germline CDR1 and CDR2: SGHDN and FVKESK. The CDR3 is 14 amino acids. The CDR3 is CASSPDRLHYGYTF.

This sequence joins TRBV14 and TRBJ2-2; checking the TCRdb D call of TRBD1 is not possible without DNA. The CDR3 is 20 residues long. Per the germline V gene, CDR1 is SGHDN and CDR2 is FVKESK. The CDR3 sequence: CASSQEGAGQGAANTGELFF.

This rearrangement joins TRBV20-1 to TRBJ2-1. The V gene's germline CDR1 is DFQATT and CDR2 SNEGSKA (reference sequence). The CDR3 loop spans 12 amino acids. This CDR3 reads CSARDKRMGQFF.

This chain uses TRBV6-2 or TRBV6-3 with TRBJ2-1. Germline values: CDR1 MNHEY, CDR2 SVGEGT. This CDR3 comprises 12 residues. CDR3: CASRRGVNEQFF.